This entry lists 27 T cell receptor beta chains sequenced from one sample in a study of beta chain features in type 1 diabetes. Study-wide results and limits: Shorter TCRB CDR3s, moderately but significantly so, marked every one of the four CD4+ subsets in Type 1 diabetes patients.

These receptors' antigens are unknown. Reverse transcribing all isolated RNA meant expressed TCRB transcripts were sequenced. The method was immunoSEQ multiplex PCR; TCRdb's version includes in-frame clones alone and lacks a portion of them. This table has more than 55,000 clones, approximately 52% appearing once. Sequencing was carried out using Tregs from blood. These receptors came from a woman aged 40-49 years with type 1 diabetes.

The CDR3 DNA sequence: TGTGCCAGCACCCTGGGACAGATCTCAGATACGCAGTATTTT. It yields the protein CASTLGQISDTQYF. The chain recombines TRBV6-6 with TRBJ2-3; 7 nucleotides match TRBD1. J lost 4 bases, V lost 7 bases, and 8 bases had no gene match. The CDR3 spans 14 residues. The germline gives CDR1 MNHNY, CDR2 SVGAGI (reference sequence).

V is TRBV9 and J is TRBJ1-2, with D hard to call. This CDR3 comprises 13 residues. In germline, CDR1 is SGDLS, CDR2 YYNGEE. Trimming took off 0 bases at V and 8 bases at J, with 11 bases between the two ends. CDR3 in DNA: TGTGCCAGCAGCGTAGGTGGGTCGGGAGGCTACACCTTC. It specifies CASSVGGSGGYTF.

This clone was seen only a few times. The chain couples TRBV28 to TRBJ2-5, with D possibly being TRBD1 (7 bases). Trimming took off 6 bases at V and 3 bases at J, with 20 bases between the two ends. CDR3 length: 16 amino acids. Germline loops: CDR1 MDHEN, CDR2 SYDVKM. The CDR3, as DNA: TGTGCCAGCAGCCGACAGGGACAGTGGACTAAAGAGACCCAGTACTTC. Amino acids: CASSRQGQWTKETQYF.

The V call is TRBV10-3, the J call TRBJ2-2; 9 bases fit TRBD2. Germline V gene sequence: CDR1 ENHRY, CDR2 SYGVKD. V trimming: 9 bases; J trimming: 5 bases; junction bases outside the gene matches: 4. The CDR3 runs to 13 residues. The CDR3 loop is CAMGTSNTGELFF. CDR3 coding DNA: TGTGCCATGGGGACTAGCAATACCGGGGAGCTGTTTTTT.

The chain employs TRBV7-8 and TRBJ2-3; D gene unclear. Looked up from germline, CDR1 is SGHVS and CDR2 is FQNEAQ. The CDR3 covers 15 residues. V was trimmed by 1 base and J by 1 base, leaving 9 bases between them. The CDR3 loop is CASSLVAGGTDTQYF. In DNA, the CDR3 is TGTGCCAGCAGCTTAGTGGCTGGAGGCACAGATACGCAGTATTTT.

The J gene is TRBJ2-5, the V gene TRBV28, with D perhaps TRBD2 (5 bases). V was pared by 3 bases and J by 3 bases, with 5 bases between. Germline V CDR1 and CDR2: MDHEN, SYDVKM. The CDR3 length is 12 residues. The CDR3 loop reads CASSFGKETQYF. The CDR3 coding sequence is TGTGCCAGCAGTTTCGGGAAAGAGACCCAGTACTTC.

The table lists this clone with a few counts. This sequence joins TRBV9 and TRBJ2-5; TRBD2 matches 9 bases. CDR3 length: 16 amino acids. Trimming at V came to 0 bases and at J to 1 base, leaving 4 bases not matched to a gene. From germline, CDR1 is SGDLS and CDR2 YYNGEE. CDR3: CASSVGTSGFQETQYF. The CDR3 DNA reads TGTGCCAGCAGCGTAGGAACTAGCGGGTTCCAAGAGACCCAGTACTTC.

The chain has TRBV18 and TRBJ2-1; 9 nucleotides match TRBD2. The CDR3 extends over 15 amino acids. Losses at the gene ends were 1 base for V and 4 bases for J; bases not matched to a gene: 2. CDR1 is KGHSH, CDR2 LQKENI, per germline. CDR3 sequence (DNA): TGTGCCAGCTCACCACTAGCGGGAGCTTACAATGAGCAGTTCTTC. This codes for CASSPLAGAYNEQFF.

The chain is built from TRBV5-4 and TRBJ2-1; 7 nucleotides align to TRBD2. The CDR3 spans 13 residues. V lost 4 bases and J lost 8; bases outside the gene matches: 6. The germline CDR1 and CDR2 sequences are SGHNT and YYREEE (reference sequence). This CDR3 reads CASSQGLTDEQFF. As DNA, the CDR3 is TGTGCCAGCAGCCAGGGACTAACCGATGAGCAGTTCTTC.

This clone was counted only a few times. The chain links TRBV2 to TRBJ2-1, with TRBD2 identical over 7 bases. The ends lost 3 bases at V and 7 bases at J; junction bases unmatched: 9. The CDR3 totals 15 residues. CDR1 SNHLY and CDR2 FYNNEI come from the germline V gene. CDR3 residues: CASSDDGLGPNEQFF. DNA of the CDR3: TGTGCCAGCAGTGATGACGGACTAGGACCGAATGAGCAGTTCTTC.

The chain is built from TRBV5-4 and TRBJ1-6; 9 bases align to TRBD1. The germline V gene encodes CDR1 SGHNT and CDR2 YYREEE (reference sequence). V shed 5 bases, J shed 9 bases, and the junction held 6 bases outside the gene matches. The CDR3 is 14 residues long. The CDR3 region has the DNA TGTGCCAGCAGTTCGGGACAGGGAGGTTCACCCCTCCACTTT. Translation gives CASSSGQGGSPLHF.

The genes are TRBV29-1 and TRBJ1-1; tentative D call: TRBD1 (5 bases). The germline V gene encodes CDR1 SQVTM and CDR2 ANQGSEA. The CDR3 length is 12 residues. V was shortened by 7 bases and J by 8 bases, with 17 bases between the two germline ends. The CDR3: CSARQSQQEAFF. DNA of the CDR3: TGCAGCGCTAGACAGTCGCAGCAGGAAGCTTTCTTT.

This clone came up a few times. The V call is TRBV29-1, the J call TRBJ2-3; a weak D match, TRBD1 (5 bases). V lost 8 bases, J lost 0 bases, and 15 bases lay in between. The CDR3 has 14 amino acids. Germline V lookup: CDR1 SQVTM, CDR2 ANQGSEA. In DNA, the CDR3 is TGCAGCTGTGCCCAGGACACAAGCACAGATACGCAGTATTTT. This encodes CSCAQDTSTDTQYF.

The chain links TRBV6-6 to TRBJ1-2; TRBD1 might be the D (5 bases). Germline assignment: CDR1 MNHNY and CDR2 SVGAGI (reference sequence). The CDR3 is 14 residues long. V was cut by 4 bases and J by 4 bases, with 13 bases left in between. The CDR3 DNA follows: TGTGCCAGCAGTTTTTCCCCTGGGGCCTATGGCTACACCTTC. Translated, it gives CASSFSPGAYGYTF.

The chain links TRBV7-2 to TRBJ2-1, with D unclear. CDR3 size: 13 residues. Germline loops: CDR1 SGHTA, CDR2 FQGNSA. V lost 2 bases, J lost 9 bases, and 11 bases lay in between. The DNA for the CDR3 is TGTGCCAGCAGCTTAATGGTTGAGGTTGAGCAGTTCTTC. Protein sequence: CASSLMVEVEQFF.

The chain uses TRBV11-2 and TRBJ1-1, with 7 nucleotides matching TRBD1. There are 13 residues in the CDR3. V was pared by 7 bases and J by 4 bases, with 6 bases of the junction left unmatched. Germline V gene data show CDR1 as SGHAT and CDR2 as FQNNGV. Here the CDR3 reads CASKEGARTEAFF. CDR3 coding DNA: TGTGCCAGCAAGGAGGGGGCGCGCACTGAAGCTTTCTTT.

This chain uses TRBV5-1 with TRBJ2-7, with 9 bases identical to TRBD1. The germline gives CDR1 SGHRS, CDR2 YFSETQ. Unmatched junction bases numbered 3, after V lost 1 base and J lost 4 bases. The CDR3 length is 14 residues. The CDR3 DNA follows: TGCGCCAGCAGCTTGACAGGGGGCATTTACGAGCAGTACTTC. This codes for CASSLTGGIYEQYF.

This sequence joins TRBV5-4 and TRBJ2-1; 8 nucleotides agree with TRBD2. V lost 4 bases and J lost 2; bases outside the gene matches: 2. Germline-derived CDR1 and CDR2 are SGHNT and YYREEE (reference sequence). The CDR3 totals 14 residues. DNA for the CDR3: TGTGCCAGCAGCGGCGGGAGGCCCTACAATGAGCAGTTCTTC. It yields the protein CASSGGRPYNEQFF.

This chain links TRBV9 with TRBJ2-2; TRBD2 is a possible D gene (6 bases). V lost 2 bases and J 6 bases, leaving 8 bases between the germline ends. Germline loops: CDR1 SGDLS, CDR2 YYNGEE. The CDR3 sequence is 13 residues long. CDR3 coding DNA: TGTGCCAGCAGCGTCGGGGGAGCCGGGGAGCTGTTTTTT. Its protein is CASSVGGAGELFF.

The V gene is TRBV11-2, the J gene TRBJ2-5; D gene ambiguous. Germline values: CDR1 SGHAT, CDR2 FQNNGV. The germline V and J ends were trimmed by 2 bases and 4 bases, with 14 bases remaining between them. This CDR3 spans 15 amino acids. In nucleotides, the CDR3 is TGTGCCAGCAGCTTACGGAGCTCCGAACGAGAGACCCAGTACTTC. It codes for CASSLRSSERETQYF.

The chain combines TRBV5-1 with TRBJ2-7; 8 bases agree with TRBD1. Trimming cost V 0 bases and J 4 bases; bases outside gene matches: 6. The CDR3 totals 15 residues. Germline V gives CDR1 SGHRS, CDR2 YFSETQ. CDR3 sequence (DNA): TGCGCCAGCAGCTTGGTTGGGAACAGGGGGTACGAGCAGTACTTC. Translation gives CASSLVGNRGYEQYF.

The CDR3 here is CASLSWQNNEQFF. CDR3 in DNA: TGTGCCAGTTTGTCCTGGCAGAACAATGAGCAGTTCTTC. The chain recombines TRBV19 with TRBJ2-1; D unclear. Trimming shortened V by 8 bases and J by 5 bases, and 13 bases separated the two germline ends. This CDR3 has 13 residues. Germline-derived CDR1 and CDR2 are LNHDA and SQIVND (reference sequence).

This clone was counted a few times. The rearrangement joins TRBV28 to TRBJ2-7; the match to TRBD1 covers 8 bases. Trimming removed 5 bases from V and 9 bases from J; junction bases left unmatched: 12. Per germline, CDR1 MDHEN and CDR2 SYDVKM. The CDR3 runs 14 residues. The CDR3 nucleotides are TGTGCCAGCAGTCCCCCGGGACAGGCCCCCCGGCAGTACTTC. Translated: CASSPPGQAPRQYF.

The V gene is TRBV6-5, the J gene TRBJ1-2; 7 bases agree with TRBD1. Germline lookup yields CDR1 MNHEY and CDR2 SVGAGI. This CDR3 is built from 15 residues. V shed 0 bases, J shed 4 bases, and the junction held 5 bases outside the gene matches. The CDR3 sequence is CASSYSGQRTYGYTF. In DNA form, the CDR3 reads TGTGCCAGCAGTTACTCGGGACAGCGGACCTATGGCTACACCTTC.

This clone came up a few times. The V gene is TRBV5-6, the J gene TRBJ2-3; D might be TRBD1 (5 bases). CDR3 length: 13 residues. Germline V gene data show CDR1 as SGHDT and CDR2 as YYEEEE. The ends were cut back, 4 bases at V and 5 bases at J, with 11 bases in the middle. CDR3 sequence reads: CASSQTGIDTQYF. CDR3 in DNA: TGTGCCAGCAGCCAAACAGGAATAGATACGCAGTATTTT.

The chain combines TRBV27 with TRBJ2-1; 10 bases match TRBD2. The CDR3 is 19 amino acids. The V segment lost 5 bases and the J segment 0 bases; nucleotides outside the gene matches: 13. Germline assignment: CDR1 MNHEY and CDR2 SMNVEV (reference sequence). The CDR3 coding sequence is TGTGCCAGCAGTCTACTAGCGGGACGTCTGCGGAGCTCCTACAATGAGCAGTTCTTC. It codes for CASSLLAGRLRSSYNEQFF.

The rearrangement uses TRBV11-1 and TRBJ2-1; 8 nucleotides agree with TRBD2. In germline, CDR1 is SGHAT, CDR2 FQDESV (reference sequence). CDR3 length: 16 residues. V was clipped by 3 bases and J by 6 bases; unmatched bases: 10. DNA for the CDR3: TGTGCCAGCAGCTTGCGCCTTTCCCTAGCGGGCAATGAGCAGTTCTTC. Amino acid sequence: CASSLRLSLAGNEQFF.